The 7 T cell receptor beta chains in this list originate from one sample, sequenced in a study of T-cell reconstitution after alpha-beta-depleted transplantation in children (TCRdb year 2016). Library prep was done by PCR. Sequencing took place on an Illumina HiSeq 2500. TCR libraries were prepared with molecular barcoding, using unique molecular identifiers to normalize TCRbeta repertoire quantification. TCRdb reprocessed the public reads (quality trimming at Q25 with fastp, clone calling with MiXCR) and kept in-frame beta chains. A single entry per CDR3 protein holds the most common genes and DNA from its merged rows. Within this sample are hundreds of thousands of distinct CDR3 sequences, with about 15% of them counted one time only. In total, the top ten clones hold 0.85% to 1.3% of the sample. The starting material was PBMCs from the stem cell graft donor, obtained from the stem cell graft. These receptors were taken from a human donor who donated a stem cell graft to a child with acute myeloid leukemia.

This chain uses TRBV4-1 with TRBJ2-7, with 7 bases aligning to TRBD1. The V gene end was trimmed by 2 bases and the J gene end by 6 bases; junction bases not matched to a gene: 7. Germline V gives CDR1 MGHRA, CDR2 YSYEKL. The CDR3 extends over 14 amino acids. This CDR3 reads CASSQTTTGFEQYV. DNA of the CDR3: TGCGCCAGCAGCCAAACAACGACAGGGTTCGAGCAGTACGTC.

The chain combines TRBV5-6 with TRBJ2-7; 7 bases align to TRBD2. Unmatched junction bases numbered 6, after V lost 3 bases and J lost 3 bases. CDR1 SGHDT and CDR2 YYEEEE come from the germline V gene. The CDR3 contains 14 residues. CDR3 region: CASSWGGTLYEQYF. The CDR3 region has the DNA TGTGCCAGCAGCTGGGGGGGAACCCTCTACGAGCAGTACTTC.

This clonotype was picked up many times. This chain uses TRBV7-2 with TRBJ2-1; D unclear. This CDR3 region has 10 residues. V lost 2 bases and J lost 12, with 5 bases in between. In germline, CDR1 is SGHTA, CDR2 FQGNSA. CDR3 coding DNA: TGTGCCAGCAGCTTACGGCCGCAGTTCTTC. This codes for CASSLRPQFF.

At least ten counts were recorded for this clonotype. The chain links TRBV20-1 to TRBJ2-1; D unresolved. Looked up from germline, CDR1 is DFQATT and CDR2 is SNEGSKA (reference sequence). V lost 2 bases and J lost 10, with 12 bases in between. The CDR3 has 12 residues. The CDR3 loop is CSARKALYEQFF. CDR3 in DNA: TGCAGTGCTAGAAAGGCCCTTTACGAGCAGTTCTTC.

The table lists this clonotype with a few counts. The chain recombines TRBV29-1 with TRBJ2-5; perhaps TRBD1 as D (6 bases). This CDR3 is 13 amino acids long. Per the germline V gene, CDR1 is SQVTM and CDR2 is ANQGSEA. Trimming pared 6 bases from V and 1 base from J, leaving 12 bases between. CDR3: CSVRRQVQETQYF. In nucleotides, the CDR3 is TGCAGCGTCCGAAGACAGGTCCAAGAGACCCAGTACTTC. The entire variable domain, with the rest obtained from reference TRBV29-1 and TRBJ2-5, is as follows: SAVISQKPSRDICQRGTSLTIQCQVDSQVTMMFWYRQQPGQSLTLIATANQGSEATYESGFVIDKFPISRPNLTFSTLTVSNMSPEDSSIYLCSVRRQVQETQYFGPGTRLLVL.

This clonotype was observed many times. V usage is TRBV20-1 and J usage is TRBJ2-3; 9 bases align to TRBD2. This CDR3 is built from 16 residues. V lost 0 bases, J lost 4 bases, and 8 bases stayed unmatched. Germline lookup yields CDR1 DFQATT and CDR2 SNEGSKA (reference sequence). CDR3: CSARDLHSGGPDTQYF. The CDR3 DNA reads as TGCAGTGCTAGAGATCTGCATAGCGGGGGACCAGATACGCAGTATTTT.

This clonotype was counted a few times. The gene calls are TRBV9 and TRBJ2-1; the match to TRBD2 covers 9 bases. The CDR3 covers 15 residues. CDR1 SGDLS and CDR2 YYNGEE come from the germline V gene. The V gene end was trimmed by 4 bases and the J gene end by 6 bases; junction bases not matched to a gene: 8. The CDR3 DNA is TGTGCCAGCAGCCCCAGGCTAGCGGGGATCAATGAGCAGTTCTTC. This translates into CASSPRLAGINEQFF. Filled out from reference TRBV9 and TRBJ2-1, the complete variable domain reads DSGVTQTPKHLITATGQRVTLRCSPRSGDLSVYWYQQSLDQGLQFLIQYYNGEERAKGNILERFSAQQFPDLHSELNLSSLELGDSALYFCASSPRLAGINEQFFGPGTRLTVL.